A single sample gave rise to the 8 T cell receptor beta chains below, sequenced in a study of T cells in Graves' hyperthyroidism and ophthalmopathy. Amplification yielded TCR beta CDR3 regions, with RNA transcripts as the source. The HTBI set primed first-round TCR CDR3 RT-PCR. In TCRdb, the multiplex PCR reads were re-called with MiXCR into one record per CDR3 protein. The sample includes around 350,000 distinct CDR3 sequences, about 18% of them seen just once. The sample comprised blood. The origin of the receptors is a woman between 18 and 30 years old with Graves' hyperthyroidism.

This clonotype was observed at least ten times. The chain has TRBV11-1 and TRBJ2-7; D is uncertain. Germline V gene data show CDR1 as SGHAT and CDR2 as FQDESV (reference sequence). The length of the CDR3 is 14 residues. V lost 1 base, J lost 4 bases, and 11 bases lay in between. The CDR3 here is CASSLVLTGYEQYF. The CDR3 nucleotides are TGTGCCAGCAGCTTAGTTCTTACCGGTTACGAGCAGTACTTC.

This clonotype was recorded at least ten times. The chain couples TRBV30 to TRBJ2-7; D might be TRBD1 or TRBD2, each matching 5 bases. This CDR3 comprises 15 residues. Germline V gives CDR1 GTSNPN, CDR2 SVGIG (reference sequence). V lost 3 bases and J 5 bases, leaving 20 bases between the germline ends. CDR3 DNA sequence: TGTGCCTGGAGGCACCCTCCGGGACGGAACGACGAGCAGTACTTC. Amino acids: CAWRHPPGRNDEQYF. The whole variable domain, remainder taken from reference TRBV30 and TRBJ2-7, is SQTIHQWPATLVQPVGSPLSLECTVEGTSNPNLYWYRQAAGRGLQLLFYSVGIGQISSEVPQNLSASRPQDRQFILSSKKLLLSDSGFYLCAWRHPPGRNDEQYFGPGTRLTVT.

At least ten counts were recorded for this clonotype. In nucleotides, the CDR3 is TGTGCCAGCAGCAGAGACTTGCTTGCCTACGAGCAGTACTTC. Translation: CASSRDLLAYEQYF. The gene calls are TRBV11-2 and TRBJ2-7; D is undetermined. The CDR3 has 14 amino acids. The ends were cut back, 5 bases at V and 2 bases at J, with 13 bases in the middle. Germline CDR1 SGHAT, CDR2 FQNNGV.

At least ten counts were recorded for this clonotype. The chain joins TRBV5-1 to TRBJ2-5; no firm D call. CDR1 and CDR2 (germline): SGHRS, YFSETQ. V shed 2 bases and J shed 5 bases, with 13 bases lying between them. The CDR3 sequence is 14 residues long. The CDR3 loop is CASSFEPGRETQYF. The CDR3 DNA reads TGCGCCAGCAGCTTCGAGCCTGGAAGGGAGACCCAGTACTTC.

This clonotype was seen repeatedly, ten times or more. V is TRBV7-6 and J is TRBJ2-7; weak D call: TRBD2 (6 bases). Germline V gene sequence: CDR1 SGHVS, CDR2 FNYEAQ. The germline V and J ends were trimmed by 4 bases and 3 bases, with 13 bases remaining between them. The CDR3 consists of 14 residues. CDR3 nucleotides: TGTGCCAGCAGCTCAGTCGGGAGAGACTACGAGCAGTACTTC. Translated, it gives CASSSVGRDYEQYF. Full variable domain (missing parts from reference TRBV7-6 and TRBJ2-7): GAGVSQSPRYKVTKRGQDVALRCDPISGHVSLYWYRQALGQGPEFLTYFNYEAQQDKSGLPNDRFSAERPEGSISTLTIQRTEQRDSAMYRCASSSVGRDYEQYFGPGTRLTVT.

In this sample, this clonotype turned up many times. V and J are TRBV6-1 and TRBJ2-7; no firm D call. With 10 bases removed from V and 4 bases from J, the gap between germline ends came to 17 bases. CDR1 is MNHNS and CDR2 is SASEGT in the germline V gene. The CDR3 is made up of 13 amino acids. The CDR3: CATIGATTYEQYF. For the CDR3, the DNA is TGTGCCACCATAGGTGCCACCACTTACGAGCAGTACTTC.

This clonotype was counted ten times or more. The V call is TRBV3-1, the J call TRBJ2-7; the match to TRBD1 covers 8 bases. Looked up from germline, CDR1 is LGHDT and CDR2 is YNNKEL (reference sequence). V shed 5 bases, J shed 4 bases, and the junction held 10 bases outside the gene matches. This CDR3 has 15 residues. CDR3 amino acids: CASSDGTGRTYEQYF. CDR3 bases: TGTGCCAGCAGCGACGGGACAGGCAGGACATACGAGCAGTACTTC.

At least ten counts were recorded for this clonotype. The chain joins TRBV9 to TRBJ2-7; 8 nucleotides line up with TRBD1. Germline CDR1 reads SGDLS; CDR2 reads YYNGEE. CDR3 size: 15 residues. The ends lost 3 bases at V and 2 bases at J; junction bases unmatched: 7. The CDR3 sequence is CASSAGTGSTYEQYF. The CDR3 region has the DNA TGTGCCAGCAGCGCAGGGACAGGTTCAACCTACGAGCAGTACTTC.